These 9 T cell receptor beta chains share one sample of origin, sequenced in a study of T cell repertoires in ileal Crohn's disease. Some clones are missing from TCRdb's copy, which holds only in-frame ones; the method was immunoSEQ multiplex PCR. Altogether about 1,800 clones are present, 84% being singletons, with the ten largest covering roughly an eighth. The specimen was ileal tissue. The origin of the receptors is an adult with Crohn's disease.

This clone is a singleton in its sample. V usage is TRBV7-8 and J usage is TRBJ2-7; maybe TRBD2 (6 bases). V lost 3 bases to trimming and J lost 2 bases, with 11 bases between them. Germline values: CDR1 SGHVS, CDR2 FQNEAQ. This CDR3 is 14 amino acids long. The CDR3 loop is CASSLGGSAYEQYF. The CDR3 region has the DNA TGTGCCAGCAGCTTGGGGGGATCGGCCTACGAGCAGTACTTC.

The genes are TRBV12-5 and TRBJ2-3; D may be TRBD1 (6 bases). The ends were cut back, 1 base at V and 0 bases at J, with 8 bases in the middle. This CDR3 spans 15 amino acids. Germline-derived CDR1 and CDR2 are LGHNT and FRNRAP. The CDR3 DNA follows: TGTGCTAGTGGTTTGGACAGGGCCAGCACAGATACGCAGTATTTT. Its translation is CASGLDRASTDTQYF.

J is TRBJ2-7 and V is TRBV2; 10 positions agree with TRBD1. J gave up 3 bases and V 4 bases, and 9 bases lay outside the gene matches. CDR3 size: 16 residues. The germline V gene encodes CDR1 SNHLY and CDR2 FYNNEI. For the CDR3, the DNA is TGTGCCAGCAGTGGCCGGCGGACAGGGGGTTTCTACGAGCAGTACTTC. This translates into CASSGRRTGGFYEQYF.

This chain connects TRBV7-2 to TRBJ1-5; 8 bases map to TRBD1. Germline V CDR1 and CDR2: SGHTA, FQGNSA. The CDR3 is 15 amino acids. V was clipped by 5 bases and J by 3 bases; unmatched bases: 6. In DNA, the CDR3 is TGTGCCAGCAGCCAAACAGGGGGGGACAATCAGCCCCAGCATTTT. Protein product: CASSQTGGDNQPQHF.

The chain carries TRBV18 and TRBJ1-5; D might be TRBD1 (6 bases). Germline lookup yields CDR1 KGHSH and CDR2 LQKENI. V was clipped by 8 bases and J by 2 bases, with 25 bases between them. The CDR3 is 18 residues long. The CDR3 coding sequence is TGTGCCAGCCGGCACGGGGGGCCCTCAGCTAATCGCAATCAGCCCCAGCATTTT. Translating gives CASRHGGPSANRNQPQHF.

The gene calls are TRBV7-9 and TRBJ1-5; D possibly corresponds to TRBD1 (6 bases). Trimming cost V 1 base and J 7 bases, with 11 bases left between them. The CDR3 runs to 14 residues. The germline gives CDR1 SEHNR, CDR2 FQNEAQ (reference sequence). The CDR3 protein is CASSLGGQGQPQHF. CDR3 DNA sequence: TGTGCCAGCAGCTTAGGAGGCCAGGGGCAGCCCCAGCATTTT.

The V gene is TRBV19, the J gene TRBJ1-6; D is ambiguous. V was shortened by 7 bases and J by 7 bases, with 17 bases between the two germline ends. The CDR3 covers 15 residues. The germline V gene encodes CDR1 LNHDA and CDR2 SQIVND (reference sequence). The chain's CDR3 is CASTPAEGWNSPLHF. The DNA for the CDR3 is TGTGCCAGTACCCCCGCTGAGGGTTGGAATTCACCCCTCCACTTT.

This chain links TRBV19 with TRBJ1-2; TRBD1 matches at 9 bases. The CDR3 contains 13 residues. V lost 8 bases, J lost 7 bases, and 8 bases stayed unmatched. CDR1 LNHDA and CDR2 SQIVND come from the germline V gene (reference sequence). The CDR3 nucleotides read TGTGCCAGTCGGATACAGGGGGCGCCTGGCTACACCTTC. Its protein product is CASRIQGAPGYTF. Together with reference TRBV19 and TRBJ1-2, the CDR3 gives the full variable domain: DGGITQSPKYLFRKEGQNVTLSCEQNLNHDAMYWYRQDPGQGLRLIYYSQIVNDFQKGDIAEGYSVSREKKESFPLTVTSAQKNPTAFYLCASRIQGAPGYTFGSGTRLTVV.

The chain joins TRBV5-1 to TRBJ2-5; 8 bases match TRBD2. The V gene end was trimmed by 0 bases and the J gene end by 4 bases; junction bases not matched to a gene: 2. Germline values: CDR1 SGHRS, CDR2 YFSETQ. The CDR3 sequence is 14 residues long. The CDR3 region has the DNA TGCGCCAGCAGCTTGGCCGGGGGGGTAGAGACCCAGTACTTC. It codes for CASSLAGGVETQYF.